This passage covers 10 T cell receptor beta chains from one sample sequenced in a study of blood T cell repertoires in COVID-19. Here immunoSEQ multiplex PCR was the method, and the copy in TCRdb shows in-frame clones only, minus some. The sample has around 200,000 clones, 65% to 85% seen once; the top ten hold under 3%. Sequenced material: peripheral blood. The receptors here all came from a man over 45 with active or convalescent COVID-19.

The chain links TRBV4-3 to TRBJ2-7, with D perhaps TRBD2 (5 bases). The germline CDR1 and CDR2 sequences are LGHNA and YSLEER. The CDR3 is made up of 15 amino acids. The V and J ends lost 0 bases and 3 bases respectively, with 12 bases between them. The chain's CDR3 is CASSQDSAEYYEQYF. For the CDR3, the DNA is TGCGCCAGCAGCCAAGATTCAGCGGAGTACTACGAGCAGTACTTC.

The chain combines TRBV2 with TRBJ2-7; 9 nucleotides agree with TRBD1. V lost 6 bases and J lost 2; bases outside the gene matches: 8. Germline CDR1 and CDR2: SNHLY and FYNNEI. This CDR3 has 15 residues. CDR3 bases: TGTGCCAGCAGCCCTTCCGGGACAGGGACCTACGAGCAGTACTTC. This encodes CASSPSGTGTYEQYF.

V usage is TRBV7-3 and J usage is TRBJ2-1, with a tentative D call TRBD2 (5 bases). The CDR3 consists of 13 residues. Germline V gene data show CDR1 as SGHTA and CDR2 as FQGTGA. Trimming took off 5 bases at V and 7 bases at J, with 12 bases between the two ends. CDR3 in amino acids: CASSMDWKNEQFF. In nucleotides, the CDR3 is TGTGCCAGCAGCATGGACTGGAAGAATGAGCAGTTCTTC.

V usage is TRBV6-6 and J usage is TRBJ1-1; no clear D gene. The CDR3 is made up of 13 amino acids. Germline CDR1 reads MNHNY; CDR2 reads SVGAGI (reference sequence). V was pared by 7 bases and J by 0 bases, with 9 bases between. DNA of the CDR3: TGTGCCAGCACGGGTAGGATGAACACTGAAGCTTTCTTT. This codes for CASTGRMNTEAFF.

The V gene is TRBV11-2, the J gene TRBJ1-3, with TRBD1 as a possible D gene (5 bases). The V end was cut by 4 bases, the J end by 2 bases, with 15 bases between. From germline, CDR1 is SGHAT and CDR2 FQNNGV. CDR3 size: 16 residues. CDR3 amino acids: CASSSLTADAGNTIYF. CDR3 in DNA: TGTGCCAGCAGCTCCCTGACAGCCGATGCTGGAAACACCATATATTTT.

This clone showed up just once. CDR3 loop: CASSLVIGRGNSPLHF. CDR3 coding DNA: TGTGCCAGCAGCTTAGTCATCGGCCGCGGGAATTCACCCCTCCACTTT. The rearrangement links TRBV7-2 to TRBJ1-6, with D uncertain. V gave up 1 base and J gave up 7 bases, with 14 bases separating them. CDR3 size: 16 residues. In germline, CDR1 is SGHTA, CDR2 FQGNSA. The full variable domain, its missing parts supplied by reference TRBV7-2 and TRBJ1-6, is GAGVSQSPSNKVTEKGKDVELRCDPISGHTALYWYRQSLGQGLEFLIYFQGNSAPDKSGLPSDRFSAERTGGSVSTLTIQRTQQEDSAVYLCASSLVIGRGNSPLHFGNGTRLTVT.

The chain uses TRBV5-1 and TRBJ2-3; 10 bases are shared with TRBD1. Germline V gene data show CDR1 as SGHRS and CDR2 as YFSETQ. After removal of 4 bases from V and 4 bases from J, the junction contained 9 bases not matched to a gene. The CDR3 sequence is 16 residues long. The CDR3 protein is CASSPDRTGGADTQYF. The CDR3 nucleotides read TGCGCCAGCAGCCCAGATCGGACAGGGGGAGCAGATACGCAGTATTTT.

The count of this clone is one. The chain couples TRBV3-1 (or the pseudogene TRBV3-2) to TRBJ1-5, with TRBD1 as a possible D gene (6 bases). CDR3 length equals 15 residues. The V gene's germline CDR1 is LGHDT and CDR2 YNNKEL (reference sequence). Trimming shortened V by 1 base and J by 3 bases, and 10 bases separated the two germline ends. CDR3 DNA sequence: TGTGCCAGCAGCCAAGGCGGGGGCGTCAATCAGCCCCAGCATTTT. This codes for CASSQGGGVNQPQHF.

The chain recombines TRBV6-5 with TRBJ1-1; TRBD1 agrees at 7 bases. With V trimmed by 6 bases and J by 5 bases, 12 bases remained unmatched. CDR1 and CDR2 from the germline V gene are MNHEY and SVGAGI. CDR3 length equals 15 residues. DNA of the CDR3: TGTGCCAGCAGGTTCGCAGGGGGGCTGTCAACTGAAGCTTTCTTT. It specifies CASRFAGGLSTEAFF.

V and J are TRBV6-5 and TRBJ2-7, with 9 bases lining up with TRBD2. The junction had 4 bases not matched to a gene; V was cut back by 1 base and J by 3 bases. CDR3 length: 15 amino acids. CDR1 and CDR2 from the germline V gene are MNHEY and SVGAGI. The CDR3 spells CASSYFAGGGYEQYF. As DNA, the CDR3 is TGTGCCAGCAGTTACTTTGCGGGGGGGGGCTACGAGCAGTACTTC.